Following are 18 T cell receptor beta chains from one sample sequenced in a study of cytomegalovirus exposure and HLA in healthy donors. The primer mix had 60 Vbeta and 13 Jbeta primers. Assay used: immunoSEQ multiplex PCR; TCRdb lists only in-frame clones, some missing. Of 90,000 to 100,000 clones listed, under 75% are singletons. The material sequenced was PBMCs. These receptors all stem from a female donor in good health and CMV-seronegative.

This chain uses TRBV4-1 with TRBJ1-4; D ambiguous. There are 16 residues in the CDR3. Trimming removed 1 base from V and 3 bases from J, with 12 bases in between. Germline V gene data show CDR1 as MGHRA and CDR2 as YSYEKL. The CDR3: CASSQALWEANEKLFF. The CDR3 nucleotides read TGCGCCAGCAGCCAAGCCTTGTGGGAGGCTAATGAAAAACTGTTTTTT.

The chain has TRBV5-8 and TRBJ1-1, with 9 bases that match TRBD1. The CDR3 runs 14 residues. Germline V gene sequence: CDR1 SGHTS, CDR2 YDEGEE. Trimming cost V 4 bases and J 5 bases; bases outside gene matches: 6. The CDR3 sequence: CASSPDRGGTEAFF. The CDR3 DNA is TGTGCCAGCAGCCCCGACAGGGGGGGGACTGAAGCTTTCTTT.

There are a few counts of this clone. The chain recombines TRBV19 with TRBJ2-5, with D possibly matching TRBD2 (6 bases). The J call may be wrong; the DNA end is better matched by TRBJ2-7. The germline gives CDR1 LNHDA, CDR2 SQIVND (reference sequence). The CDR3 length is 13 residues. CDR3 sequence: CASSMGGAYEQYF. CDR3 sequence (DNA): TGTGCCAGTAGTATGGGAGGCGCCTACGAGCAGTACTTC.

The chain is built from TRBV15 and TRBJ2-1, with 8 bases matching TRBD2. V lost 0 bases to trimming and J lost 4 bases; unmatched junction nucleotides: 2. This CDR3 spans 15 amino acids. The germline gives CDR1 LNHNV, CDR2 YYDKDF (reference sequence). The CDR3: CATSRELAVYNEQFF. In DNA, the CDR3 is TGTGCCACCAGCAGAGAACTAGCGGTATACAATGAGCAGTTCTTC.

The V gene is TRBV7-2, the J gene TRBJ2-7; 8 bases line up with TRBD1. Germline V lookup: CDR1 SGHTA, CDR2 FQGNSA. V shed 5 bases and J 5 bases; nucleotides not matched to a gene: 2. This CDR3 contains 12 residues. The chain's CDR3 is CASSRQGNEQYF. For the CDR3, the DNA is TGTGCCAGCAGCAGACAGGGGAACGAGCAGTACTTC.

Concerning this clone: The conserved closing phenylalanine or tryptophan is absent in this CDR3, likely reflecting a read error. The V and J genes are TRBV5-4 and TRBJ1-1, with D tentatively TRBD1 (5 bases). The CDR3 loop spans 13 amino acids. Trimming removed 2 bases at V and 4 bases at J, with 9 bases between. The germline V gene encodes CDR1 SGHNT and CDR2 YYREEE (reference sequence). CDR3 in amino acids: CASSLLGGTEAFL. CDR3 nucleotides: TGTGCCAGCAGCTTACTTGGGGGCACTGAAGCTTTCCTT.

The chain combines TRBV5-4 with TRBJ2-2; the match to TRBD2 covers 7 bases. The CDR3 contains 16 residues. CDR1 is SGHNT and CDR2 is YYREEE in the germline V gene (reference sequence). The V gene end was trimmed by 2 bases and the J gene end by 3 bases; junction bases not matched to a gene: 7. CDR3 sequence (DNA): TGTGCCAGCAGCTTAGTTTCGGGGGGAGACACCGGGGAGCTGTTTTTT. This codes for CASSLVSGGDTGELFF.

The chain couples TRBV6-5 to TRBJ1-1, with 8 bases identical to TRBD1. Germline V lookup: CDR1 MNHEY, CDR2 SVGAGI. J gave up 11 bases and V 6 bases, and 5 bases lay outside the gene matches. This CDR3 spans 11 amino acids. Here the CDR3 DNA reads TGTGCCAGCAGCCGACAGGGGTTGGCTTTCTTT. It is translated as CASSRQGLAFF.

The chain uses TRBV21-1 and TRBJ2-1; TRBD2 is the table's D call and was not checked against the DNA. TRBV21-1 is an annotated pseudogene. CDR3 size: 19 residues. For the CDR3, the DNA is TGTGCCAGCAGCAAAGGTTGGCTAGCGGGGGGGCCCTCCTACAATGAGCAGTTCTTC. As protein: CASSKGWLAGGPSYNEQFF.

This clone was seen only a few times. The J gene is TRBJ2-6, the V gene TRBV27, with TRBD1 matching 7 bases. The CDR3 runs 18 residues. CDR1 is MNHEY, CDR2 SMNVEV, per germline (reference sequence). The V segment lost 3 bases and the J segment 0 bases; nucleotides outside the gene matches: 8. For the CDR3, the DNA is TGTGCCAGCAGTTTTATCACAGGGGTGGACTCTGGGGCCAACGTCCTGACTTTC. Protein product: CASSFITGVDSGANVLTF.

The genes are TRBV6-5 and TRBJ1-2; 8 positions agree with TRBD1. With V trimmed by 2 bases and J by 8 bases, 13 bases remained unmatched. The CDR3 spans 16 residues. Germline CDR1 MNHEY, CDR2 SVGAGI. The DNA for the CDR3 is TGTGCCAGCAGTTACCAAAGGGCGACAGGGGCAGAGGGCTACACCTTC. Translating gives CASSYQRATGAEGYTF.

The chain links TRBV29-1 to TRBJ2-1, with D maybe TRBD1 (5 bases). V gave up 7 bases and J gave up 3 bases, with 13 bases separating them. This CDR3 is 13 amino acids long. Germline V gives CDR1 SQVTM, CDR2 ANQGSEA. For the CDR3, the DNA is TGCAGCGCCAAACAGGATTTCTACAATGAGCAGTTCTTC. Amino acids: CSAKQDFYNEQFF.

As for this clone: A read error may produce the germline difference seen at one junction end. The chain recombines TRBV5-4 with TRBJ2-3; 14 nucleotides align to TRBD2. Germline V gives CDR1 SGHNT, CDR2 YYREEE (reference sequence). The CDR3 consists of 17 residues. Here the CDR3 DNA reads TGTGTCAGCAGCCCTAGACTAGCGGGAGGGCCGTCAGATACGCAGTATTTT. It is translated as CVSSPRLAGGPSDTQYF.

The rearrangement joins TRBV7-9 to TRBJ1-2, with 9 bases aligning to TRBD1. This CDR3 comprises 15 residues. Germline assignment: CDR1 SEHNR and CDR2 FQNEAQ (reference sequence). Trimming removed 4 bases from V and 5 bases from J; junction bases left unmatched: 8. CDR3 residues: CASSSPQGQGYGYTF. In nucleotides, the CDR3 is TGTGCCAGCAGCTCCCCACAAGGACAGGGGTATGGCTACACCTTC.

This rearrangement joins TRBV7-6 to TRBJ2-5; TRBD2 agrees at 8 bases. Germline V gene sequence: CDR1 SGHVS, CDR2 FNYEAQ. The CDR3 runs 12 residues. Losses at the gene ends were 5 bases for V and 4 bases for J; bases not matched to a gene: 0. The CDR3 reads CASSAGGETQYF. DNA for the CDR3: TGTGCCAGCAGCGCGGGGGGAGAGACCCAGTACTTC.

This clone appeared a few times. The J gene is TRBJ1-2, the V gene TRBV6-5; perhaps TRBD1 as D (6 bases). The CDR3 contains 15 residues. V was pared by 5 bases and J by 4 bases, with 17 bases between. CDR1 is MNHEY, CDR2 SVGAGI, per germline. For the CDR3, the DNA is TGTGCCAGCAGTAGAGTACGCCAGGGGACCTATGGCTACACCTTC. This codes for CASSRVRQGTYGYTF.

The gene calls are TRBV10-3 and TRBJ2-7; possible D gene TRBD1, 7 bases. The germline V and J ends were trimmed by 4 bases and 6 bases, with 25 bases remaining between them. The CDR3 has 17 residues. CDR1 and CDR2 from the germline V gene are ENHRY and SYGVKD. CDR3 residues: CAISVGGNRGSVGEQYF. The CDR3 DNA reads as TGTGCCATCAGTGTTGGGGGGAACAGGGGAAGCGTTGGCGAGCAGTACTTC.

This clone has just one count. The CDR3 sequence is CASSIGLAGVYEQFF. As DNA, the CDR3 is TGTGCCAGTAGTATAGGGCTAGCGGGAGTCTATGAGCAGTTCTTC. V gene TRBV19 combines with J gene TRBJ2-1; TRBD2 matches 10 bases. CDR3 length: 15 amino acids. Germline assignment: CDR1 LNHDA and CDR2 SQIVND (reference sequence). J gave up 8 bases and V 1 base, and 5 bases lay outside the gene matches.